The 11 T cell receptor beta chains below were found in one sample sequenced in a study of response to subunit inactivated influenza vaccine. A single record per CDR3 protein comes from TCRdb applying MiXCR to the RT-PCR reads. Altogether 860,000 or so distinct CDR3 sequences are present, over 20% being singletons, with the ten largest covering roughly 10%. Sequenced here: PBMCs from blood, sampled approximately 5 days after vaccination. The receptor set was obtained from a man aged 50-60 years who received an inactivated influenza vaccine.

This chain joins TRBV6-1 and TRBJ2-1; 10 nucleotides agree with TRBD1. The V gene's germline CDR1 is MNHNS and CDR2 SASEGT. With 6 bases clipped from V and 6 bases from J, the junction kept 8 bases outside the gene matches. The CDR3 has 15 residues. The CDR3 DNA follows: TGTGCCAGCAGAGGGACAGGGGTTTCCAGCAATGAGCAGTTCTTC. Amino acid sequence: CASRGTGVSSNEQFF.

CDR3 residues: CASRDRGQAETQYF. CDR3 nucleotides: TGTGCCAGCAGGGACCGGGGGCAGGCTGAGACCCAGTACTTC. The rearrangement joins TRBV7-8 to TRBJ2-5; tentatively, D is TRBD1 or TRBD2 (6 bases each). This CDR3 comprises 14 residues. The V gene lost 6 bases and the J gene lost 5 bases, with 16 bases spanning the gap. Germline V CDR1 and CDR2: SGHVS, FQNEAQ. The full variable domain, in which reference TRBV7-8 and TRBJ2-5 provide the parts outside the CDR3, is GAGVSQSPRYKVAKRGQDVALRCDPISGHVSLFWYQQALGQGPEFLTYFQNEAQLDKSGLPSDRFFAERPEGSVSTLKIQRTQQEDSAVYLCASRDRGQAETQYFGPGTRLLVL.

The CDR3 protein is CSARVSQYEQYF. The CDR3 bases are TGCAGTGCTAGAGTAAGTCAGTACGAGCAGTACTTC. The chain combines TRBV20-1 with TRBJ2-7, with no clear D. Germline CDR1 DFQATT, CDR2 SNEGSKA (reference sequence). The CDR3 is made up of 12 amino acids. Trimming removed 1 base at V and 4 bases at J, with 8 bases between.

This clonotype was counted between two and nine times. The chain employs TRBV12-3 or TRBV12-4 and TRBJ1-3; D is ambiguous. CDR3 length: 15 amino acids. Trimming stripped 2 bases from V and 1 base from J, with 9 bases between. The CDR3 reads CASSLMGMSGNTIYF. The CDR3 region has the DNA TGTGCCAGCAGTTTAATGGGGATGTCTGGAAACACCATATATTTT.

This clonotype has a handful of counts. This chain joins TRBV5-6 and TRBJ2-1; 15 positions agree with TRBD2. CDR3 length equals 15 residues. Germline CDR1 is SGHDT and CDR2 is YYEEEE. The V segment lost 4 bases and the J segment 7 bases; nucleotides outside the gene matches: 3. CDR3 sequence: CASSRTSGGGNEQFF. CDR3 sequence (DNA): TGTGCCAGCAGCCGGACTAGCGGGGGGGGTAATGAGCAGTTCTTC.

The rearrangement links TRBV5-1 to TRBJ2-7; TRBD2 might be the D (6 bases). CDR1 and CDR2 from the germline V gene are SGHRS and YFSETQ. V shed 6 bases and J shed 2 bases, with 9 bases lying between them. The CDR3 runs to 12 residues. This CDR3 reads CASNGGTYEQYF. DNA for the CDR3: TGCGCCAGCAACGGGGGAACCTACGAGCAGTACTTC.

V gene TRBV9 combines with J gene TRBJ1-1, with D perhaps TRBD1 (5 bases). The CDR3 runs 15 residues. Germline values: CDR1 SGDLS, CDR2 YYNGEE. V dropped 0 bases and J dropped 4 bases, with 13 bases sitting between them. The CDR3 nucleotides read TGTGCCAGCAGCGTAGTTCCAGGGAGAATCACTGAAGCTTTCTTT. Its protein is CASSVVPGRITEAFF. Looking up the rest from reference TRBV9 and TRBJ1-1 gives the full variable domain: DSGVTQTPKHLITATGQRVTLRCSPRSGDLSVYWYQQSLDQGLQFLIQYYNGEERAKGNILERFSAQQFPDLHSELNLSSLELGDSALYFCASSVVPGRITEAFFGQGTRLTVV.

In this sample, this clonotype turned up once. This chain uses TRBV20-1 with TRBJ1-2, with a weak D call TRBD1 (5 bases). From germline, CDR1 is DFQATT and CDR2 SNEGSKA (reference sequence). V lost 1 base, J lost 8 bases, and 11 bases lay in between. This CDR3 comprises 12 residues. The CDR3 sequence is CSARGRDWGYTF. As DNA, the CDR3 is TGCAGTGCTAGAGGAAGGGACTGGGGCTACACCTTC.

The J gene is TRBJ2-7, the V gene TRBV5-5; D uncertain. The CDR3 totals 12 residues. The germline gives CDR1 SGHKS, CDR2 YYEKEE (reference sequence). With 0 bases removed from V and 6 bases from J, the gap between germline ends came to 7 bases. CDR3 nucleotide sequence: TGTGCCAGCAGCTTGGTGTTGGCCGAGCAGTACTTC. Residues: CASSLVLAEQYF.

In this sample, this clonotype turned up a few times. The V call is TRBV18, the J call TRBJ2-7; 9 bases fit TRBD1. The junction had 9 bases not matched to a gene; V was cut back by 4 bases and J by 5 bases. The CDR3 contains 15 residues. Per the germline V gene, CDR1 is KGHSH and CDR2 is LQKENI. DNA of the CDR3: TGTGCCAGCTCACAACCGGGACAGGGTCGACACGAGCAGTACTTC. Amino acid sequence: CASSQPGQGRHEQYF.

V is TRBV29-1 and J is TRBJ2-3; 7 bases line up with TRBD1. Trimming cost V 3 bases and J 0 bases; bases outside gene matches: 12. CDR3 size: 17 residues. Germline V lookup: CDR1 SQVTM, CDR2 ANQGSEA. Here the CDR3 reads CSVEVPTGQTSTDTQYF. As DNA, the CDR3 is TGCAGCGTTGAGGTACCGACGGGACAGACAAGCACAGATACGCAGTATTTT.